Sequencing of this T cell receptor (beta chain) was carried out in a study of shared clonotypes between healthy human individuals. This clone occurred a few times. Its antigen is unidentified. The V segment lost 6 bases and the J segment 5 bases; nucleotides outside the gene matches: 14. The CDR3 is made up of 16 amino acids. Germline V CDR1 and CDR2: SNHLY, FYNNEI. The deep-level immunoSEQ assay was used. Sequencing on ten immunoSEQ deep assay plates was performed for unsorted PBMC DNA. Clones were sequenced by immunoSEQ multiplex PCR, and TCRdb holds only the in-frame ones, with some missing. The sample consists of hundreds of thousands of clones, roughly four fifths of them appearing once. Study-wide findings and caveats: Collection of samples was limited to blood; tissue repertoires likely differ.

The donor population consisted of healthy HIV-negative adults with no recent acute infections or vaccinations. The chain recombines TRBV2 with TRBJ2-7, with 9 bases identical to TRBD1. This clonotype was sampled from a woman in her thirties or forties in good health. Some clones in this sample may be carry-over from other donors' samples. The sequenced sample consisted of PBMCs. CDR3 region: CASRGAAGQGRDEQYF. The CDR3 coding sequence is TGTGCCAGCAGGGGAGCCGCGGGACAGGGTCGCGACGAGCAGTACTTC.